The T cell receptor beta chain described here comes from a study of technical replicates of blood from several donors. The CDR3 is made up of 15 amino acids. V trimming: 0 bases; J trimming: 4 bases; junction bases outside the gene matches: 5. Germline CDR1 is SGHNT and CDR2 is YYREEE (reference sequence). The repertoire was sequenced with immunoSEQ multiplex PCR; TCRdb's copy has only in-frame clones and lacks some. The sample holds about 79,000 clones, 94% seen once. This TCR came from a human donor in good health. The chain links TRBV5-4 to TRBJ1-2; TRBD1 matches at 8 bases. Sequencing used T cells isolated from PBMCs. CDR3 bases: TGTGCCAGCAGCTTGGCAGGGGGCTTGAGCTATGGCTACACCTTC. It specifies CASSLAGGLSYGYTF.